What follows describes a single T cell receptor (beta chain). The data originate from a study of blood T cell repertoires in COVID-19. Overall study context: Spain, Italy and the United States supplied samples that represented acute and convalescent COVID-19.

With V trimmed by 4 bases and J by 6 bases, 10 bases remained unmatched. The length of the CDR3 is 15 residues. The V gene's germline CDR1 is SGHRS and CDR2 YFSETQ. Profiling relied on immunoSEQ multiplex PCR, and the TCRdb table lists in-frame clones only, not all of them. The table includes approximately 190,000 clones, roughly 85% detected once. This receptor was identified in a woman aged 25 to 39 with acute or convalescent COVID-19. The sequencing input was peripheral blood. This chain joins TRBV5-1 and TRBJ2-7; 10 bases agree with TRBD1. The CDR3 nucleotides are TGCGCCAGCAGCCCCCGGGACAGGGGCGTCGGCGAGCAGTACTTC. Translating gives CASSPRDRGVGEQYF. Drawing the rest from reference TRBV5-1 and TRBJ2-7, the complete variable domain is KAGVTQTPRYLIKTRGQQVTLSCSPISGHRSVSWYQQTPGQGLQFLFEYFSETQRNKGNFPGRFSGRQFSNSRSEMNVSTLELGDSALYLCASSPRDRGVGEQYFGPGTRLTVT.